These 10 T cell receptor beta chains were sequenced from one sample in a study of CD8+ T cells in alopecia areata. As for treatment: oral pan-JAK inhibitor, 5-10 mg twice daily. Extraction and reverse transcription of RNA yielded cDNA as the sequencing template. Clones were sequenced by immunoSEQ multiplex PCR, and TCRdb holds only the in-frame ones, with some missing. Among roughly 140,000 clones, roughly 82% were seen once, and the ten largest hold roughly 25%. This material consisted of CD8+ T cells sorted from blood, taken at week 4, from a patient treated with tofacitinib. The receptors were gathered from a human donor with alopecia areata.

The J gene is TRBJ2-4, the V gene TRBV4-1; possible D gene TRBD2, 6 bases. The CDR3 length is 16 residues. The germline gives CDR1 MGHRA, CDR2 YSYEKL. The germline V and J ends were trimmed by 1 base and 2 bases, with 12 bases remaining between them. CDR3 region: CASSQGLDSPKNIQYF. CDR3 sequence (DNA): TGCGCCAGCAGCCAAGGACTAGATTCCCCCAAAAACATTCAGTACTTC.

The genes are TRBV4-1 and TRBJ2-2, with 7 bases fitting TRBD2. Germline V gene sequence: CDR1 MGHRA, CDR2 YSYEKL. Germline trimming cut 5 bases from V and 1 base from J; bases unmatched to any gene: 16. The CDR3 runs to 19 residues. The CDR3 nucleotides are TGCGCCAGCAGCTCCCCCGCGGGAGCCACTCGGGGGAACACCGGGGAGCTGTTTTTT. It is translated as CASSSPAGATRGNTGELFF.

CDR3 nucleotide sequence: TGCGCCAGCAGCCAAGAGGGGTTAAAGGGCAACGAGCAGTACTTC. It yields the protein CASSQEGLKGNEQYF. The chain links TRBV4-1 to TRBJ2-7; D remains ambiguous. V dropped 0 bases and J dropped 5 bases, with 14 bases sitting between them. CDR3 length: 15 amino acids. Germline V gene sequence: CDR1 MGHRA, CDR2 YSYEKL.

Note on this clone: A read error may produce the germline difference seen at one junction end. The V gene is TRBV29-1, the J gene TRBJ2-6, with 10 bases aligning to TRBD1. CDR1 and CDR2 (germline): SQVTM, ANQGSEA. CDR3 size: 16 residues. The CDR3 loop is CSVTTGGSPGANVLTF. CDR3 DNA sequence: TGCAGCGTTACGACAGGGGGCAGCCCTGGTGCCAACGTCCTGACTTTC.

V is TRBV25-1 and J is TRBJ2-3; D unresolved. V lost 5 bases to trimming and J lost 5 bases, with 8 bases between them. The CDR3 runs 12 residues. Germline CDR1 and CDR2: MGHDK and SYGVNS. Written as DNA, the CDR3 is TGTGCCAGCAGTATCAGGCAAGATACGCAGTATTTT. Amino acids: CASSIRQDTQYF. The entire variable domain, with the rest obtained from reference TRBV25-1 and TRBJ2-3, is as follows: EADIYQTPRYLVIGTGKKITLECSQTMGHDKMYWYQQDPGMELHLIHYSYGVNSTEKGDLSSESTVSRIRTEHFPLTLESARPSHTSQYLCASSIRQDTQYFGPGTRLTVL.

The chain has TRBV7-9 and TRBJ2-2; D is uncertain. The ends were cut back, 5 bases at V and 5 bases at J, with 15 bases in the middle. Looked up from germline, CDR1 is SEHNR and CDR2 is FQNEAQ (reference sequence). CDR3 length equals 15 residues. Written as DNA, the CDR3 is TGTGCCAGCAGCGCCTCGACAAGTTCTACCGGGGAGCTGTTTTTT. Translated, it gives CASSASTSSTGELFF.

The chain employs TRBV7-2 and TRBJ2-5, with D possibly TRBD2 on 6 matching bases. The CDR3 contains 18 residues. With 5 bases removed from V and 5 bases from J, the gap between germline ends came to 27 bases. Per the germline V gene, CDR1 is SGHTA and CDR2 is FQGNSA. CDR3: CASSLKKTGTPHGETQYF. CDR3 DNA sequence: TGTGCCAGCAGCCTAAAAAAAACCGGGACTCCTCATGGGGAGACCCAGTACTTC.

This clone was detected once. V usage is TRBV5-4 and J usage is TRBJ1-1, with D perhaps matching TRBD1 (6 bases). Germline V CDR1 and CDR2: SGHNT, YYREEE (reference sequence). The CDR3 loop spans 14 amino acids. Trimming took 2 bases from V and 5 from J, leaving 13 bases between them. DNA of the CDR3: TGTGCCAGCAGCTTTAGGGGGGTAAAGACTGAAGCTTTCTTT. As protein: CASSFRGVKTEAFF.

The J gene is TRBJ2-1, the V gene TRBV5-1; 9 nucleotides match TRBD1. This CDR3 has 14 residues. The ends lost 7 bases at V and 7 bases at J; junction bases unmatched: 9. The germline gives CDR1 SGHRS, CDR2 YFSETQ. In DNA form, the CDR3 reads TGCGCCAGCGGGAACAGGGGGCTAGGGAATGAGCAGTTCTTC. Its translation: CASGNRGLGNEQFF.

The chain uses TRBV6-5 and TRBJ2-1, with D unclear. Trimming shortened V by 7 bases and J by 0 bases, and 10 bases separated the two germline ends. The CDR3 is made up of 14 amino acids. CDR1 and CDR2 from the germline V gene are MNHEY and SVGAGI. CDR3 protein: CASTFESSYNEQFF. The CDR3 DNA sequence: TGTGCCAGCACTTTCGAAAGCTCCTACAATGAGCAGTTCTTC.